The clone carrying this T cell receptor beta chain was seen only a few times. TCRdb re-derived calls from the RT-PCR reads in MiXCR, one entry per CDR3 protein. This table holds roughly 940,000 distinct CDR3 sequences, roughly 18% found once. The CDR3 contains 15 residues. V dropped 0 bases and J dropped 3; count of bases not matched to a gene: 5. CDR1 is SGDLS, CDR2 YYNGEE, per germline. This sample was taken from a study of patients and donors after allogeneic stem cell transplantation. The material sequenced was blood, either unsorted or a sorted T cell fraction (not recorded which). The chain uses TRBV9 and TRBJ2-7, with 8 nucleotides matching TRBD1. This receptor was obtained from a human donor who was either an allogeneic HSCT recipient or a stem cell or donor lymphocyte infusion donor (not recorded which). It is not recorded whose cells these are; they may come from a transplant donor. CDR3 bases: TGTGCCAGCAGCGTAGGGATGGACAGGGTCTACGAGCAGTACTTC. The encoded protein is CASSVGMDRVYEQYF.